These T cell receptor beta chains were read from a single sample in a study of cytomegalovirus exposure and HLA in healthy donors. Method: immunoSEQ multiplex PCR; TCRdb's copy keeps in-frame clones and lacks some. This sample yields 100,000 to 150,000 clones, of which 70% to 80% are seen a single time; 1.4% to 1.5% belongs to the top ten. Input material: PBMCs. All receptors derive from a female donor in good health and CMV-seronegative. Both conserved end residues are part of each CDR3. D genes are given only for firm matches. Some rows have no size entry. The others give once, few or many, or a class for an expanded clone.

d_call,j_call,clone_size,cdr3_length,v_call,cdr3_nt,cdr3_aa
TRBD1,TRBJ1-1,-,12,TRBV28,TGTGCCAGCAGTTTACCGAACAGGGGGGCTTTCTTT,CASSLPNRGAFF
-,TRBJ1-2,-,13,TRBV6-1,TGTGCCAGCAACTTACAGGGATTCTATGGCTACACCTTC,CASNLQGFYGYTF
-,TRBJ1-1,-,15,TRBV4-1,TGCGCCAGCAGCCAAGGGGGCCTCAAGAACACTGAAGCTTTCTTT,CASSQGGLKNTEAFF
TRBD1,TRBJ1-1,-,15,TRBV28,TGTGCCAGCAGGGGGGACAGACTCAAGAACACTGAAGCTTTCTTT,CASRGDRLKNTEAFF
TRBD2,TRBJ2-5,once,13,TRBV28,TGTGCCAGCAGTGCGGGCGGGAGAGAGACCCAGTACTTC,CASSAGGRETQYF
-,TRBJ2-3,-,14,TRBV10-3,TGTGCCAGCCGTGTGGACAGAAGCACAGATACGCAGTATTTT,CASRVDRSTDTQYF
TRBD1,TRBJ1-3,few,15,TRBV7-2,TGTGCCAGCAGCTTTGGACAGGCCTCTGGAAACACCATATATTTT,CASSFGQASGNTIYF
-,TRBJ1-2,few,13,TRBV6-5,TGTGCCAGCAGTTACCAGGGGATGAGTGGCTACACCTTC,CASSYQGMSGYTF
-,TRBJ2-7,-,15,TRBV7-8,TGTGCCAGCAGCTATAGGCGGGACGTATCCTACGAGCAGTACTTC,CASSYRRDVSYEQYF
-,TRBJ2-1,-,13,TRBV29-1,TGCAGCGTTGAAGACACGCGGTGGAATGAGCAGTTCTTC,CSVEDTRWNEQFF
TRBD1,TRBJ2-7,-,18,TRBV4-3,TGCGCCAGCAGCCCGTCCCCCGGCATGGCAGGGGGCTCCTACGAGCAGTACTTC,CASSPSPGMAGGSYEQYF
TRBD1,TRBJ1-1,-,14,TRBV11-2,TGTGCCAGCAGCCGAGGACAGGGCCATTCTGAAGCTTTCTTT,CASSRGQGHSEAFF
TRBD2,TRBJ2-1,-,14,TRBV7-6,TGTGCCAGCGGGACTAGCGGGAGGGTCTATGAGCAGTTCTTC,CASGTSGRVYEQFF
-,TRBJ2-1,-,14,TRBV5-4,TGTGCCAGCACCAAAGGGGACTCCTACAATGAGCAGTTCTTC,CASTKGDSYNEQFF
-,TRBJ2-2,-,13,TRBV7-2,TGTGCCAGCGGGCAGGGGCAGGGCGGGGAGCTGTTTTTT,CASGQGQGGELFF
TRBD2,TRBJ2-5,-,14,TRBV14,TGTGCCAGCTCAGGCCTAGCGGGAAAAGAGACCCAGTACTTC,CASSGLAGKETQYF
-,TRBJ2-5,-,12,TRBV19,TGTGCCAGTAGTAGACAGCAAGAGACCCAGTACTTC,CASSRQQETQYF
-,TRBJ1-2,once,12,TRBV29-1,TGCAGCGTTTCTCAGGGGTTCTATGGCTACACCTTC,CSVSQGFYGYTF
-,TRBJ2-1,-,15,TRBV5-1,TGCGCCAGCAGCGGATGGGCGGGCTCGGGGAATGAGCAGTTCTTC,CASSGWAGSGNEQFF
TRBD1,TRBJ2-7,-,12,TRBV7-9,TGTGCCAGCAGCTCGCAGGGGGACGAGCAGTACTTC,CASSSQGDEQYF
-,TRBJ2-3,-,13,TRBV10-1,TGCGCCAGCAGTGATGGGGGGACAGATACGCAGTATTTT,CASSDGGTDTQYF
TRBD2,TRBJ2-7,-,14,TRBV7-2,TGTGCCAGCAGCTTAGTTAGCGGGAATAACGAGCAGTACTTC,CASSLVSGNNEQYF
-,TRBJ1-1,-,14,TRBV7-2,TGTGCCAGCAGCTTACAGGGGCGGAGCACTGAAGCTTTCTTT,CASSLQGRSTEAFF
TRBD2,TRBJ2-1,-,17,TRBV11-3,TGTGCCAGCAGCTTAGGGCCCCTAGCGGGAGGGTACAATGAGCAGTTCTTC,CASSLGPLAGGYNEQFF
TRBD2,TRBJ2-5,-,15,TRBV7-2,TGTGCCAGCAGCTTAGCGGGAGGGCCAGGGGAGACCCAGTACTTC,CASSLAGGPGETQYF
TRBD2,TRBJ2-1,-,18,TRBV28,TGTGCCAGCAGTTTATGGGGACCCGGCGGGAGCCCCTACAATGAGCAGTTCTTC,CASSLWGPGGSPYNEQFF
TRBD1,TRBJ1-2,-,13,TRBV18,TGTGCCAGCTCACCACTAGGGGGCGAAGGCTACACCTTC,CASSPLGGEGYTF
TRBD1,TRBJ1-4,few,14,TRBV7-2,TGTGCCAGCAGGACAGGGGGTACTAATGAAAAACTGTTTTTT,CASRTGGTNEKLFF
TRBD2,TRBJ2-1,-,13,TRBV10-3,TGTGCCATCAGCGTGGGGACTACCTCGGAGCAGTTCTTC,CAISVGTTSEQFF
-,TRBJ2-1,once,16,TRBV9,TGTGCCAGCAGCTCACTACAGGGCCTCTTAGGGAATGAGCAGTTCTTC,CASSSLQGLLGNEQFF
TRBD2,TRBJ2-7,once,21,TRBV10-3,TGTGCCATCAGTGATGATGGGACTTCAGAGCGGGAGTCCAAGGCTGGGGACGAGCAGTACTTC,CAISDDGTSERESKAGDEQYF
TRBD1,TRBJ2-3,-,14,TRBV4-3,TGCGCCAGCAGCCGACAGGGCAGGACAGATACGCAGTATTTT,CASSRQGRTDTQYF
TRBD1,TRBJ2-7,-,15,TRBV7-9,TGTGCCAGCAGCCTTACCGGGACAGGGGTTGGGGAGCAGTACTTC,CASSLTGTGVGEQYF
-,TRBJ1-4,-,14,TRBV28,TGTGCCAGCACCGTGGTGGGGCCTCAGGAAAAACTGTTTTTT,CASTVVGPQEKLFF
TRBD1,TRBJ2-4,-,15,TRBV28,TGTGCCAGCAGTACAAACAGGGGGCTTAAAAACATTCAGTACTTC,CASSTNRGLKNIQYF
-,TRBJ2-7,few,16,TRBV5-8,TGTGCCAGCAGCTTGATCGTTGCACCGAGCTCCTACGAGCAGTACTTC,CASSLIVAPSSYEQYF
-,TRBJ2-7,-,14,TRBV28,TGTGCCAGCAGTTTGGCAGGGGCCTCCTACGAGCAGTACTTC,CASSLAGASYEQYF
-,TRBJ1-4,-,14,TRBV6-1,TGTGCCAGCGGCAGGGAAGGAGCTGGGGAAAAACTGTTTTTT,CASGREGAGEKLFF
-,TRBJ1-4,once,14,TRBV5-1,TGCGCCAGCAGCTTGGGGACAGTCCCCGAAAAACTGTTTTTT,CASSLGTVPEKLFF
-,TRBJ2-1,few,14,TRBV2,TGTGCCAGCAGTGGAGCGGCGAGCGGGAATGAGCAGTTCTTC,CASSGAASGNEQFF
-,TRBJ1-1,-,14,TRBV13,TGTGCCAGCAGCCCAATGGACAGCTACACTGAAGCTTTCTTT,CASSPMDSYTEAFF
TRBD1,TRBJ1-6,-,15,TRBV5-1,TGCGCCAGCAGCCGACAGGGAGATTATAATTCACCCCTCCACTTT,CASSRQGDYNSPLHF
TRBD2,TRBJ2-3,few,14,TRBV2,TGTGCCAGCAGGGGAGCGGGAGTAACAGATACGCAGTATTTT,CASRGAGVTDTQYF
TRBD1,TRBJ1-3,-,16,TRBV4-2,TGTGCCAGCAGCCCTTATCAGGACAGGGGAGGAAACACCATATATTTT,CASSPYQDRGGNTIYF
TRBD2,TRBJ2-3,-,13,TRBV30,TGTGCCTTAACTAGCGGGAGTATAGATACGCAGTATTTT,CALTSGSIDTQYF
TRBD1,TRBJ1-2,-,15,TRBV27,TGTGCCAGCAGTTCCCAACCGGGACAGATATATGGCTACACCTTC,CASSSQPGQIYGYTF
TRBD1,TRBJ1-1,-,11,TRBV20-1,TGCAGTGCTCCAGGGGGCACTGAAGCTTTCTTT,CSAPGGTEAFF
TRBD2,TRBJ2-1,-,14,TRBV10-3,TGTGCCTCCGAGGCCGGACTAGCCTACAATGAGCAGTTCTTC,CASEAGLAYNEQFF
TRBD2,TRBJ2-5,-,14,TRBV7-3,TGTGCCAGCAGCTTATCAGCGGGAGAAGAGACCCAGTACTTC,CASSLSAGEETQYF
TRBD1,TRBJ1-5,few,15,TRBV7-8,TGTGCCAGCAGCGCACGACAGGGTGGGAATCAGCCCCAGCATTTT,CASSARQGGNQPQHF